This entry describes one T cell receptor beta chain. The sample comes from a study of blood T cell repertoires in COVID-19. Looking at the study overall: Acute and convalescent COVID-19 samples came from the United States, Italy and Spain. In each case, the material was cDNA or gDNA derived from T cells, B-cell-depleted T cells, or PBMCs.

Ages ranged from roughly 18 to 100 years, with residence in 24 US areas. Produced via immunoSEQ multiplex PCR; TCRdb's table is partial and in-frame only. The sample lists about 440,000 clones; about 90% were seen once. Germline V CDR1 and CDR2: SGHTA, FQGNSA. V lost 3 bases to trimming and J lost 2 bases; unmatched junction nucleotides: 4. CDR3 length equals 15 residues. The genes are TRBV7-2 and TRBJ2-7; 10 bases map to TRBD2. Sequencing was performed on PBMCs or T cells enriched from blood (not recorded which). The receptor comes from a woman aged 18 to 35 with acute COVID-19. The CDR3 sequence is CASSLGLAPTYEQYF. CDR3 bases: TGTGCCAGCAGCTTGGGACTAGCGCCAACCTACGAGCAGTACTTC.